This T cell receptor (beta chain) is drawn from a study of OX40 agonist ivuxolimab in advanced cancers. Study overall: Treatment received earlier with anti-PD-1, anti-PD-L1 or anti-CTLA-4 agents was allowed, and 40% had some. Overall study results and limits: Those patients achieving a partial response at 0.1-3.0 mg/kg showed among the lowest clonal expansion.

To note about this clone: The antigen is unknown.

Some clones are missing from TCRdb's copy, which holds only in-frame ones; the method was immunoSEQ multiplex PCR. The data hold 28,000 or so clones, with around four fifths observed a single time. This specimen consisted of CD4+ or CD8+ T cells sorted from blood, obtained in a trial of the OX40 agonist ivuxolimab. This clonotype was sampled from an adult with an advanced solid tumor such as melanoma, head and neck, liver or kidney cancer.

CDR3 nucleotide sequence: TGTGCCAGCGCCCCGGGTGGCGATGAGCAGTTCTTC. This sequence encodes CASAPGGDEQFF. The J gene is TRBJ2-1, the V gene TRBV9; the D is unclear. Germline lookup yields CDR1 SGDLS and CDR2 YYNGEE. This CDR3 region has 12 residues. The V gene lost 7 bases and the J gene lost 8 bases, with 13 bases spanning the gap.